This T cell receptor (beta chain) originates from a study of cytomegalovirus exposure and HLA in healthy donors. About the study: A preliminary data release comprised tens of millions of unique TCRs obtained from HLA-typed donors.

In regard to this clone: What it binds is not known.

This PCR relied on a set of 60 Vbeta primers and 13 Jbeta primers. Generated by immunoSEQ multiplex PCR, the TCRdb table keeps only in-frame clones and is missing some. The sample holds some 100,000 clones; roughly four fifths are singletons and the top ten take about 16%. V was trimmed by 2 bases and J by 2 bases, leaving 11 bases between them. Germline CDR1 reads LNHDA; CDR2 reads SQIVND (reference sequence). The CDR3 runs 15 residues. The study's findings and limits: Later analysis associated a missense DCLRE1C variant with TCR beta V- and J-gene trimming.

This receptor was identified in a man aged 50 to 60 in good health and CMV-seropositive. The rearrangement uses TRBV19 and TRBJ2-3, with D possibly being TRBD2 (5 bases). Material for sequencing was PBMCs. The CDR3 loop is CASSIIGSFTDTQYF. The CDR3 nucleotides read TGTGCCAGTAGTATAATTGGGAGTTTCACAGATACGCAGTATTTT.